This T cell receptor (beta chain) was sequenced during a study of blood T cell repertoires in COVID-19 (TCRdb year 2020). About the investigation overall: Samples covering the acute and convalescent phases of COVID-19 were provided by collaborators in the United States, Italy and Spain. The samples were drawn from two sources: the first 160 participants of the ongoing ImmuneRACE study, and 1,000 to 1,500 subjects contributed by 6 global collaborators. A freely available public database, intended as a resource for researchers studying the immune response to SARS-CoV-2, is where the repertoires were released. Sample metadata almost always included a de-identified subject ID, COVID-19 status, age in years and sex. Where HLA class I and class II types were available, the types were taken from metadata supplied by the sample provider, not from assay-based typing. The prospective study material was composed of cDNA or gDNA derived from T cells, B-cell-depleted T cells, or PBMCs. The dataset comprised deeply sampled blood TCRbeta repertoires from subjects exposed to, actively infected with, or recovered from COVID-19.

Collaborating institutions collected whole blood in K2EDTA tubes following their own protocols. For TCRbeta analysis, collaborators shipped samples as frozen whole blood, isolated PBMCs, or DNA extracted from either of those sample types. Comments on this clone: What this receptor recognizes is not known. No base quality information exists; no much larger clone differs at one position.

V is cut back by 3 bases and J by 2 bases, with 6 bases in the junction unmatched. Based on the germline V gene (reference sequence), the CDR1 and CDR2 sequences are LNHNV and YYDKDF. Spanning cysteine to phenylalanine, the CDR3 consists of 15 amino acids. Only the CDR3 part of the read is kept: 45 bases, read in frame from the first base. TCRbeta CDR3 regions were amplified from genomic DNA by means of the immunoSEQ Assay, a bias-controlled multiplex PCR. Concerning the study's data processing: Within the assay, amplification of reference gene primers was used to estimate how many nucleated cells each sample contained. To quantify the absolute abundance of each unique TCRbeta CDR3 rearrangement, sequence reads were collapsed and filtered. Productive Simpson clonality was computed per sample as the square root of Simpson's diversity index over productive rearrangements. In TCRdb, the immuneACCESS table is reduced to in-frame sequences with V and J assigned. These tables do not hold every clone; where another copy was compared, an unresolved V gene accounts for under half, and the others remain unexplained. The DNA gave D and trimming, while V, J and clone size come from that table. The sample table lists fewer than 250,000 clones, around 90% of them with a count of one. The ten largest account for around 1.6% of the sample.

The study at large found these results: Clinical and demographic metadata were provided uncurated, with the amount varying by source and participant.

The chain is made from TRBV15 and TRBJ2-7; TRBD1 lines up with 8 middle nucleotides. The sample comprised peripheral blood. This clonotype was obtained from a man between 65 and 79 years old with acute or convalescent COVID-19. In nucleotide form, the sequence is TGTGCCACCAGCAGGCGGCGGACAGGGCCCTACGAGCAGTACTTC. This codes for CATSRRRTGPYEQYF.